Listed here are 11 T cell receptor beta chains from one sample, sequenced in a study of shared T cell receptors in the human thymus. Profiled with immunoSEQ multiplex PCR; TCRdb holds only in-frame clones, not every one. The repertoire includes about 540,000 clones, 70% to 80% of them detected once, and about 0.012% sits in the top ten. These sequences were also reported in another study, on human thymus T cells.

The sample was thymocytes. These receptors were collected from a boy under two years old with a congenital heart defect.

This clone was seen a few times. V and J are TRBV5-8 and TRBJ1-2; 9 positions agree with TRBD1. This CDR3 contains 14 residues. Looked up from germline, CDR1 is SGHTS and CDR2 is YDEGEE. The V and J ends lost 8 bases and 6 bases, in that order; junction bases with no gene match: 11. The CDR3: CASPRDREVDGYTF. CDR3 DNA sequence: TGTGCCAGTCCCCGGGACAGGGAGGTCGATGGCTACACCTTC.

This clone was seen a single time. The DNA for the CDR3 is TGTGCCAGCAGTTTAGCGGACAGGACATTCTCCTACGAGCAGTACTTC. Its protein is CASSLADRTFSYEQYF. V and J are TRBV28 and TRBJ2-7, with 7 bases fitting TRBD1. The CDR3 totals 16 residues. V was clipped by 2 bases and J by 0 bases; unmatched bases: 7. Germline values: CDR1 MDHEN, CDR2 SYDVKM.

CDR3: CAWSVRRFNEKLFF. CDR3 sequence (DNA): TGTGCCTGGAGTGTACGTCGGTTTAATGAAAAACTGTTTTTT. The chain uses TRBV30 and TRBJ1-4; no definite D call. V dropped 0 bases and J dropped 4 bases, with 9 bases sitting between them. Germline lookup yields CDR1 GTSNPN and CDR2 SVGIG (reference sequence). CDR3 length equals 14 residues.

The gene calls are TRBV30 and TRBJ2-3; 15 nucleotides line up with TRBD2. Germline CDR1 reads GTSNPN; CDR2 reads SVGIG (reference sequence). The CDR3 covers 16 residues. V trimming: 3 bases; J trimming: 6 bases; junction bases outside the gene matches: 7. The CDR3 DNA follows: TGTGCCTGGAGACCGGGACTAGCGGGAGGAGGGGATACGCAGTATTTT. It translates to CAWRPGLAGGGDTQYF.

This clone was detected only once. The rearrangement uses TRBV4-2 and TRBJ2-4; D possibly corresponds to TRBD2 (6 bases). CDR1 is LGHNA, CDR2 YNFKEQ, per germline. CDR3 length: 17 residues. V shed 1 base and J shed 0 bases, with 13 bases lying between them. Here the CDR3 reads CASSQGSRGLAKNIQYF. The CDR3 region has the DNA TGTGCCAGCAGCCAAGGGAGCCGGGGGTTAGCCAAAAACATTCAGTACTTC.

The J gene is TRBJ2-7, the V gene TRBV19; D may be TRBD1 (5 bases). Per the germline V gene, CDR1 is LNHDA and CDR2 is SQIVND (reference sequence). Trimming left V 3 bases short and J 0 bases short, with 12 bases between. This CDR3 spans 15 amino acids. The CDR3 sequence is CASSMSDSNSYEQYF. The CDR3 region has the DNA TGTGCCAGTAGTATGTCCGACAGCAACTCCTACGAGCAGTACTTC.

The gene calls are TRBV6-1 and TRBJ1-1, with TRBD1 matching 9 bases. Per the germline V gene, CDR1 is MNHNS and CDR2 is SASEGT. Trimming took 3 bases from V and 0 from J; bases not matched to a gene: 5. The CDR3 is 16 amino acids. The chain's CDR3 is CASSDRTGALNTEAFF. CDR3 nucleotide sequence: TGTGCCAGCAGTGATAGGACAGGGGCCTTGAACACTGAAGCTTTCTTT.

The gene calls are TRBV28 and TRBJ2-5; 15 bases match TRBD2. The CDR3 consists of 18 residues. With 7 bases clipped from V and 5 bases from J, the junction kept 14 bases outside the gene matches. Germline CDR1 and CDR2: MDHEN and SYDVKM. The CDR3 nucleotides read TGTGCCAGCACTTCCACCCTGGGACTAGCGGGAGGCGGTGAGACCCAGTACTTC. Translating it yields CASTSTLGLAGGGETQYF.

The chain is built from TRBV5-4 and TRBJ2-7, with TRBD1 matching 10 bases. This CDR3 has 18 amino acids. V lost 0 bases and J lost 2; bases outside the gene matches: 11. Germline-derived CDR1 and CDR2 are SGHNT and YYREEE (reference sequence). CDR3 in DNA: TGTGCCAGCAGCTTGGTTCAAGGATGGGACAGGGGACCCTACGAGCAGTACTTC. Translating gives CASSLVQGWDRGPYEQYF.

This chain joins TRBV11-2 and TRBJ2-2, with 14 positions matching TRBD2. V was clipped by 4 bases and J by 7 bases; unmatched bases: 8. From germline, CDR1 is SGHAT and CDR2 FQNNGV. There are 17 residues in the CDR3. In DNA form, the CDR3 reads TGTGCCAGCAGCTCCGGACTAGCGGGAGGAAAAGACGGGGAGCTGTTTTTT. Translated: CASSSGLAGGKDGELFF. The whole variable domain, remainder taken from reference TRBV11-2 and TRBJ2-2, is EAGVAQSPRYKIIEKRQSVAFWCNPISGHATLYWYQQILGQGPKLLIQFQNNGVVDDSQLPKDRFSAERLKGVDSTLKIQPAKLEDSAVYLCASSSGLAGGKDGELFFGEGSRLTVL.

The CDR3 reads CASSPRSGRSTDTQYF. In DNA form, the CDR3 reads TGTGCCAGCTCACCACGGAGCGGGAGAAGCACAGATACGCAGTATTTT. The chain is built from TRBV18 and TRBJ2-3, with TRBD2 matching 8 bases. Germline CDR1 reads KGHSH; CDR2 reads LQKENI. CDR3 length: 16 residues. Trimming took 1 base from V and 0 from J; bases not matched to a gene: 3.